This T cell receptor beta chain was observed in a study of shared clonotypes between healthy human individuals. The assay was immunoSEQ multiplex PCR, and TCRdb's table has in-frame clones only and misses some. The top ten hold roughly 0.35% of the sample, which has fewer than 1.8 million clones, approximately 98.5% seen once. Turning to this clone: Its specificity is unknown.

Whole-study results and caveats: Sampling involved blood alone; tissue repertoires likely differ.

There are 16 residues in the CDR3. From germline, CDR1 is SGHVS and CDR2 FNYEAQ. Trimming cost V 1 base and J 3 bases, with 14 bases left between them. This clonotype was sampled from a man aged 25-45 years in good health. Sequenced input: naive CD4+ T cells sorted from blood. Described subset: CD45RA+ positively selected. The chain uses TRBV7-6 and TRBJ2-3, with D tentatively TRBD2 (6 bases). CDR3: CASSLGTGEPTDTQYF. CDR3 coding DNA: TGTGCCAGCAGCTTAGGGACGGGAGAACCGACAGATACGCAGTATTTT.